This T cell receptor beta chain was found in a study of a mutant IDH1 vaccine in newly diagnosed glioma (dated by TCRdb to the early 2020s). Background on the whole study: Across visits V03 through V10, patients got a total of eight vaccinations, given in weeks 1, 3, 5, 7, 11, 15, 19 and 23. Longitudinal TCRB deep sequencing was done for 25 treated patients, wherever samples were available for exploratory analyses. Peripheral blood was collected at six visits: V03 (baseline), V05, V07, V10, V12 and V13. Prior to enrollment, patients had been given standard therapy consisting of radiotherapy alone, temozolomide alone, or radiochemotherapy with temozolomide, with the combination given to most patients. Vaccination was initiated 4-6 weeks after radiotherapy alone, or concurrently with temozolomide cycles in the chemotherapy-containing groups. Of the 25 to 40 patients who were treated, about 60% were male and 37.5% were female, and the mean age was approximately 40 years.

Points on this clone: What this receptor recognizes is not known. Qualities for individual bases were not recorded, and no much larger clone is one base off.

The sample's time point label, in plain terms: week 11, during vaccination. Each vaccine dose was 300 ug of a 20-mer mutant IDH1 peptide in Montanide, given subcutaneously with topical imiquimod. All donors had newly diagnosed IDH1-mutant astrocytomas of WHO grade 3 or 4 that showed loss of nuclear ATRX. The samples were drawn from NOA16, a multicentre, single-arm, open-label phase I trial in Germany that tested a mutant IDH1 peptide vaccine in humans for the first time. Genomic DNA for TCRB sequencing was extracted from EDTA blood using the DNeasy Blood and Tissue Kit. Libraries were prepared through the immunoSEQ multiplex PCR assay. Following the manufacturer's protocol, the hsTCRB Kit was used to amplify rearranged TCR beta chain sequences. Sequencing of TCRB libraries was carried out on an Illumina MiSeq. The source study handled its data this way. The kit vendor's proprietary platform handled demultiplexing, trimming and gene mapping. TCRdb obtained this table from immuneACCESS and retained in-frame rearrangements with V and J assigned. These tables miss some clones; where compared with another copy, unresolved V genes account for less than half of the shortfall, and the remainder is unexplained. The DNA gave D and trimming, while V, J and clone size come from that table. Across this sample there are tens of thousands of clones, with 80% seen only once. Clones ranked in the top ten supply around 6.5% of the sample.

The full study reports these points: No apparent relationship was observed between pseudoprogression and alterations in the top peripheral T cell clonotypes detected by TCRB sequencing. Vaccine-induced immune responses across multiple MHC alleles were detected in 90% to 95% of patients. Availability determined which PBMC samples were chosen for TCRB deep sequencing. The authors stated that sample limitations prevented analyses of patient blood samples from being reproduced.

A distance of 8 bases separates the germline ends of V and J, which lose 1 base and 4 bases respectively. Inclusive of the bounding cysteine and phenylalanine, the CDR3 is 14 residues long. CDR3 DNA only is kept here, 42 bases in frame from base 1. The CDR1 and CDR2 encoded by the germline V gene are SGHTA and FQGNSA. Sequencing used PBMCs, obtained from a glioma patient whose treatment included an IDH1 peptide vaccine. The chain is assembled from TRBV7-2 and TRBJ1-3; TRBD1 might be the D gene, on 6 matching bases. The source is a man aged 50 or older with glioma. This receptor carries the CDR3 CASSLGGGGNTIYF. In nucleotide form, the sequence is TGTGCCAGCAGCTTAGGTGGGGGCGGAAACACCATATATTTT.